These 15 T cell receptor beta chains share one sample of origin, sequenced in a study of STAT5B mutations in CD4+ large granular lymphocyte leukemia. Libraries were prepared by immunoSEQ multiplex PCR; TCRdb keeps only in-frame clonotypes and omits some of them. The sample lists some 23,000 clones; around 80% were seen once. The sequenced sample consisted of CD4+ T cells from blood buffy coats. All receptors derive from a human donor in good health.

This clone was observed a handful of times. This chain uses TRBV29-1 with TRBJ1-2, with a possible D match to TRBD1 (6 bases). Trimming pared 2 bases from V and 6 bases from J, leaving 13 bases between. The germline CDR1 and CDR2 sequences are SQVTM and ANQGSEA. The CDR3 covers 13 residues. The CDR3 region has the DNA TGCAGCGTTGAAATCTCCCCAGGGGATGGCTACACCTTC. The encoded protein is CSVEISPGDGYTF.

The V gene is TRBV25-1, the J gene TRBJ2-7, with 7 positions matching TRBD1. The trim removed 3 bases at V and 6 bases at J, leaving 2 bases unmatched. The CDR3 runs to 12 residues. Germline values: CDR1 MGHDK, CDR2 SYGVNS. In DNA form, the CDR3 reads TGTGCCAGCAGTGAGGACAGGCTCGAGCAGTACTTC. It is translated as CASSEDRLEQYF.

The J gene is TRBJ2-3, the V gene TRBV13; D uncertain. Trimming removed 1 base from V and 0 bases from J, with 20 bases in between. CDR3 length: 19 amino acids. CDR1 and CDR2 (germline): PRHDT, FYEKMQ (reference sequence). The CDR3 region has the DNA TGTGCCAGCAGCTTAGAGGGAAGGGCAGGCGAGTCTAGCACAGATACGCAGTATTTT. This encodes CASSLEGRAGESSTDTQYF.

J is TRBJ2-3 and V is TRBV30; D uncertain. Trimming took off 0 bases at V and 6 bases at J, with 10 bases between the two ends. Germline-derived CDR1 and CDR2 are GTSNPN and SVGIG (reference sequence). The CDR3 spans 13 residues. CDR3 sequence reads: CAWSVGPGDTQYF. DNA of the CDR3: TGTGCCTGGAGTGTAGGACCCGGGGATACGCAGTATTTT.

The chain links TRBV20-1 to TRBJ2-7; weak D call: TRBD2 (5 bases). CDR3 length: 11 residues. Germline CDR1 is DFQATT and CDR2 is SNEGSKA (reference sequence). Deletions cut 5 bases from V and 5 bases from J, with 10 bases between. CDR3 in DNA: TGCAGTGCTTCTCGTAGCGACGAGCAGTACTTC. Protein: CSASRSDEQYF.

The rearrangement uses TRBV29-1 and TRBJ1-1; 8 bases fit TRBD1. CDR3 length: 13 residues. J was trimmed by 2 bases and V by 8 bases; bases with no gene match: 7. Germline lookup yields CDR1 SQVTM and CDR2 ANQGSEA. Here the CDR3 DNA reads TGCAGCTCGGCGGACAGGGATAACACTGAAGCTTTCTTT. Translation gives CSSADRDNTEAFF.

The chain employs TRBV27 and TRBJ1-3, with D uncertain. The V gene lost 3 bases and the J gene lost 0 bases, with 15 bases spanning the gap. Germline V gene sequence: CDR1 MNHEY, CDR2 SMNVEV (reference sequence). The CDR3 covers 17 residues. For the CDR3, the DNA is TGTGCCAGCAGTTTCGTTTGGCCCCCTTCCTCTGGAAACACCATATATTTT. Translation gives CASSFVWPPSSGNTIYF.

The chain is built from TRBV5-4 and TRBJ2-3; D possibly corresponds to TRBD2 (6 bases). The CDR3 consists of 18 residues. CDR1 and CDR2 (germline): SGHNT, YYREEE (reference sequence). V was shortened by 2 bases and J by 2 bases, with 21 bases between the two germline ends. The CDR3, as DNA: TGTGCCAGCAGCTTCGACAGCACGCCGGGACTTTACACAGATACGCAGTATTTT. Protein product: CASSFDSTPGLYTDTQYF.

This rearrangement joins TRBV7-9 to TRBJ1-1; possibly TRBD1 for D (5 bases). The CDR3 sequence is 15 residues long. CDR1 and CDR2 (germline): SEHNR, FQNEAQ (reference sequence). Deletions cut 5 bases from V and 0 bases from J, with 13 bases between. Here the CDR3 reads CASSNTGVMNTEAFF. In nucleotides, the CDR3 is TGTGCCAGCAGCAACACGGGGGTTATGAACACTGAAGCTTTCTTT.

The chain recombines TRBV29-1 with TRBJ2-3; 7 bases are shared with TRBD1. CDR1 and CDR2 (germline): SQVTM, ANQGSEA. The V segment lost 4 bases and the J segment 2 bases; nucleotides outside the gene matches: 9. The CDR3 contains 15 residues. CDR3 sequence reads: CSVGYTGALTDTQYF. In DNA form, the CDR3 reads TGCAGCGTTGGCTATACAGGGGCTCTCACAGATACGCAGTATTTT.

The chain links TRBV6-1 to TRBJ2-5; D could derive from TRBD1 or TRBD2 (5 bases each). This CDR3 region has 16 residues. The V gene lost 0 bases and the J gene lost 1 base, with 12 bases spanning the gap. The V gene's germline CDR1 is MNHNS and CDR2 SASEGT. DNA for the CDR3: TGTGCCAGCAGTGAAGCGTGGGGGAAAGGCCAAGAGACCCAGTACTTC. Amino acid sequence: CASSEAWGKGQETQYF.

This chain uses TRBV10-3 with TRBJ2-1; no reliable D call. Germline V gene data show CDR1 as ENHRY and CDR2 as SYGVKD. Trimming took off 4 bases at V and 6 bases at J, with 13 bases between the two ends. This CDR3 is built from 14 residues. The CDR3 nucleotides read TGTGCCATCAGTGGCGGTGCTACCAGCAATGAGCAGTTCTTC. This sequence encodes CAISGGATSNEQFF.

This rearrangement joins TRBV12-5 to TRBJ2-1; possibly TRBD1 for D (6 bases). The CDR3 consists of 13 residues. Trimming took 4 bases from V and 7 from J, leaving 11 bases between them. CDR1 is LGHNT and CDR2 is FRNRAP in the germline V gene. CDR3 sequence: CASGSLTGNEQFF. In DNA, the CDR3 is TGTGCTAGTGGTTCCCTTACAGGGAATGAGCAGTTCTTC.

The chain links TRBV7-9 to TRBJ2-5; possibly TRBD2 for D (5 bases). V was cut by 4 bases and J by 0 bases, with 18 bases left in between. This CDR3 has 17 amino acids. Looked up from germline, CDR1 is SEHNR and CDR2 is FQNEAQ (reference sequence). The CDR3: CASSSPAVWRYQETQYF. The DNA for the CDR3 is TGTGCCAGCAGCTCCCCGGCGGTTTGGAGGTACCAAGAGACCCAGTACTTC.

The chain combines TRBV23-1 with TRBJ2-1, with no clear D. TRBV23-1 is flagged as an ORF with uncertain function. V was pared by 0 bases and J by 0 bases, with 12 bases between. This CDR3 comprises 17 residues. The CDR3 here is CASSQSGRASSYNEQFF. In nucleotides, the CDR3 is TGCGCCAGCAGTCAATCGGGCAGAGCGAGCTCCTACAATGAGCAGTTCTTC.